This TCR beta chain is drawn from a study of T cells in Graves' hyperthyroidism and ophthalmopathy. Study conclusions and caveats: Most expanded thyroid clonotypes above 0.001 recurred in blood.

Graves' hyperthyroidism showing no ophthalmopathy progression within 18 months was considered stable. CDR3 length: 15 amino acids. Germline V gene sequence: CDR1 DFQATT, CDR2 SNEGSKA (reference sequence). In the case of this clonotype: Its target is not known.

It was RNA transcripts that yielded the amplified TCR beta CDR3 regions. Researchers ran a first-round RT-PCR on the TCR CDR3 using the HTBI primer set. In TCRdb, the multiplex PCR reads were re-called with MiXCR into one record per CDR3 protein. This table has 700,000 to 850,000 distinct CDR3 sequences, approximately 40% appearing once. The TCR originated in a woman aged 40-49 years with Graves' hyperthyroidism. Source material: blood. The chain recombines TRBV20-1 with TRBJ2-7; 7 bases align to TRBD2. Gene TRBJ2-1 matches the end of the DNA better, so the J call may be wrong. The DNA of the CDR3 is TGCAGTGCTCAGGATTGGGGGGGGGTCAGCAATGAGCAGTTCTTC. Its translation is CSAQDWGGVSNEQFF.